These 32 T cell receptor beta chains share one sample of origin, sequenced in a study of blood T cell repertoires in COVID-19. Assay used: immunoSEQ multiplex PCR; TCRdb lists only in-frame clones, some missing. Among roughly 150,000 clones listed, approximately 85% were seen once. Input material: peripheral blood. These receptors were obtained from a man at least 80 years old with COVID-19, enrolled during active disease.

The chain recombines TRBV5-5 with TRBJ1-4; 7 nucleotides align to TRBD1. The CDR3 has 14 residues. Per the germline V gene, CDR1 is SGHKS and CDR2 is YYEKEE (reference sequence). J gave up 8 bases and V 2 bases, and 6 bases lay outside the gene matches. The CDR3 here is CASSFQTGHEKLFF. As DNA, the CDR3 is TGTGCCAGCAGCTTTCAGACAGGGCACGAAAAACTGTTTTTT.

This chain joins TRBV7-9 and TRBJ1-1; 7 bases are a match to TRBD1. The germline CDR1 and CDR2 sequences are SEHNR and FQNEAQ (reference sequence). The junction had 5 bases not matched to a gene; V was cut back by 3 bases and J by 4 bases. The CDR3 runs 14 residues. The CDR3 coding sequence is TGTGCCAGCAGCTTTCCAGGGGGTAGCACTGAAGCTTTCTTT. Protein sequence: CASSFPGGSTEAFF. Based on the CDR3 plus reference TRBV7-9 and TRBJ1-1, the full variable domain is DTGVSQNPRHKITKRGQNVTFRCDPISEHNRLYWYRQTLGQGPEFLTYFQNEAQLEKSRLLSDRFSAERPKGSFSTLEIQRTEQGDSAMYLCASSFPGGSTEAFFGQGTRLTVV.

This clone was detected once. The chain carries TRBV28 and TRBJ1-5; TRBD1 might be the D (5 bases). The CDR3 spans 15 residues. V gave up 3 bases and J gave up 7 bases, with 16 bases separating them. CDR1 is MDHEN, CDR2 SYDVKM, per germline. This CDR3 reads CASSFGLSGLQPQHF. As DNA, the CDR3 is TGTGCCAGCAGTTTCGGGTTATCAGGGCTGCAGCCCCAGCATTTT. The variable domain in full, completed from reference TRBV28 and TRBJ1-5, reads DVKVTQSSRYLVKRTGEKVFLECVQDMDHENMFWYRQDPGLGLRLIYFSYDVKMKEKGDIPEGYSVSREKKERFSLILESASTNQTSMYLCASSFGLSGLQPQHFGDGTRLSIL.

This sequence joins TRBV27 and TRBJ1-1, with TRBD1 matching 8 bases. CDR1 and CDR2 (germline): MNHEY, SMNVEV (reference sequence). The CDR3 contains 11 residues. J was trimmed by 11 bases and V by 7 bases; bases with no gene match: 6. CDR3 in amino acids: CASTEDRGAFF. Written as DNA, the CDR3 is TGTGCCAGCACCGAAGACAGGGGCGCTTTCTTT.

The chain combines TRBV9 with TRBJ2-1; 8 bases are a match to TRBD2. V lost 4 bases and J lost 4; bases outside the gene matches: 7. The CDR3 loop spans 15 amino acids. In germline, CDR1 is SGDLS, CDR2 YYNGEE. Here the CDR3 DNA reads TGTGCCAGCAGCATAACTAGCGGATCTTACAATGAGCAGTTCTTC. Residues: CASSITSGSYNEQFF.

The gene calls are TRBV2 and TRBJ1-5; D uncertain. V lost 4 bases and J lost 2, with 12 bases in between. Germline CDR1 and CDR2: SNHLY and FYNNEI. The CDR3 is made up of 15 amino acids. The CDR3 loop is CASSGVQVGNQPQHF. In DNA, the CDR3 is TGTGCCAGCAGTGGGGTCCAGGTGGGCAATCAGCCCCAGCATTTT.

The DNA for the CDR3 is TGTGCCAGCAGTACGGGGGGAAGGTATGGCTACACCTTC. Amino acid sequence: CASSTGGRYGYTF. The V gene is TRBV27, the J gene TRBJ1-2; TRBD1 might be the D (5 bases). The CDR3 totals 13 residues. Germline V CDR1 and CDR2: MNHEY, SMNVEV (reference sequence). The V end was cut by 5 bases, the J end by 5 bases, with 12 bases between.

About this clone itself: Additional DNA sequences in this sample encode the identical CDR3. CDR3 in amino acids: CASSQVGQGATDTQYF. CDR3 in DNA: TGCGCCAGCAGCCAAGTAGGACAGGGAGCCACAGATACGCAGTATTTT. V and J are TRBV4-1 and TRBJ2-3; the match to TRBD1 covers 8 bases. The J segment lost 2 bases and the V segment lost 1 base, leaving 5 bases of the junction unmatched. Germline V lookup: CDR1 MGHRA, CDR2 YSYEKL. The CDR3 consists of 16 residues.

The CDR3 spells CASNSRRGSTDTQYF. The CDR3 region has the DNA TGTGCCAGCAACTCCCGGCGGGGTAGCACAGATACGCAGTATTTT. The chain joins TRBV5-8 to TRBJ2-3; the D gene is possibly TRBD2 (6 bases). Trimming took off 6 bases at V and 0 bases at J, with 14 bases between the two ends. From germline, CDR1 is SGHTS and CDR2 YDEGEE. The CDR3 covers 15 residues.

The chain is built from TRBV20-1 and TRBJ2-7; TRBD1 aligns across 8 bases. The ends lost 3 bases at V and 1 base at J; junction bases unmatched: 8. Per the germline V gene, CDR1 is DFQATT and CDR2 is SNEGSKA (reference sequence). The CDR3 loop spans 15 amino acids. This CDR3 reads CSASPGTGSSYEQYF. The CDR3 DNA reads as TGCAGTGCTAGTCCGGGGACAGGCTCATCCTACGAGCAGTACTTC.

This clone was detected a few times. This rearrangement joins TRBV5-1 to TRBJ2-2, with a possible D match to TRBD1 (6 bases). Trimming left V 4 bases short and J 6 bases short, with 13 bases between. Germline CDR1 is SGHRS and CDR2 is YFSETQ. The CDR3 is 14 amino acids. The CDR3 is CASSPGQRAGELFF. The CDR3, as DNA: TGCGCCAGCAGCCCGGGACAAAGGGCCGGGGAGCTGTTTTTT.

The chain couples TRBV18 to TRBJ1-4; 7 bases fit TRBD1. Trimming removed 2 bases from V and 12 bases from J; junction bases left unmatched: 6. The CDR3 has 13 residues. The germline CDR1 and CDR2 sequences are KGHSH and LQKENI. The CDR3 loop reads CASSPSWQGELFF. The CDR3 nucleotides read TGTGCCAGCTCACCATCCTGGCAGGGGGAACTGTTTTTT.

The gene calls are TRBV6-2 or TRBV6-3 and TRBJ1-2, with TRBD1 matching over 10 bases. In germline, CDR1 is MNHEY, CDR2 SVGEGT. With 6 bases clipped from V and 10 bases from J, the junction kept 23 bases outside the gene matches. This CDR3 contains 18 residues. The CDR3 coding sequence is TGTGCCAGCAGCCCTAACGGGCGGTCTCGACAGGGGGCGTTTGTCTACACCTTC. Amino acid sequence: CASSPNGRSRQGAFVYTF.

The chain couples TRBV13 to TRBJ1-6; D uncertain. The CDR3 spans 17 residues. Germline-derived CDR1 and CDR2 are PRHDT and FYEKMQ (reference sequence). Trimming shortened V by 0 bases and J by 0 bases, and 9 bases separated the two germline ends. The CDR3 region has the DNA TGTGCCAGCAGCTTAGGGGGCGCCTACTCCTATAATTCACCCCTCCACTTT. Its translation is CASSLGGAYSYNSPLHF.

V is TRBV19 and J is TRBJ2-5; 11 nucleotides match TRBD1. Trimming took 4 bases from V and 5 from J; bases not matched to a gene: 6. The germline gives CDR1 LNHDA, CDR2 SQIVND (reference sequence). This CDR3 has 15 amino acids. In DNA form, the CDR3 reads TGTGCCAGTAGTACGGACAGGGGGCGAGGGGAGACCCAGTACTTC. As protein: CASSTDRGRGETQYF.

V usage is TRBV7-2 and J usage is TRBJ2-1; no firm D call. Germline loops: CDR1 SGHTA, CDR2 FQGNSA. V was pared by 5 bases and J by 8 bases, with 7 bases between. CDR3 length: 11 residues. In nucleotides, the CDR3 is TGTGCCAGCAGCCGCGCGGATGAGCAGTTCTTC. Translation: CASSRADEQFF.

The chain has TRBV21-1 and TRBJ1-2; the table's TRBD1 call for D was not verified on the DNA. TRBV21-1 is given as a pseudogene. The CDR3 loop spans 14 amino acids. The CDR3 sequence is CASSKKDRARGYTF. The CDR3, as DNA: TGTGCCAGCAGCAAAAAGGACAGGGCCCGGGGCTACACCTTC.

This chain joins TRBV11-2 and TRBJ1-2; D is perhaps TRBD1 (6 bases). V lost 5 bases, J lost 6 bases, and 25 bases lay in between. The CDR3 consists of 17 residues. Per germline, CDR1 SGHAT and CDR2 FQNNGV. DNA for the CDR3: TGTGCCAGCAGCCATAGTAGGGGAGGGGGGCAGCTCGATGGCTACACCTTC. Translated: CASSHSRGGGQLDGYTF.

The chain uses TRBV4-1 and TRBJ2-3; TRBD2 aligns across 13 bases. The junction had 1 base not matched to a gene; V was cut back by 0 bases and J by 4 bases. The CDR3 contains 16 residues. Per the germline V gene, CDR1 is MGHRA and CDR2 is YSYEKL. The CDR3: CASSQDGLAGADTQYF. The CDR3 region has the DNA TGCGCCAGCAGCCAAGACGGACTAGCGGGGGCAGATACGCAGTATTTT.

This chain joins TRBV7-2 and TRBJ1-2; no reliable D call. CDR1 SGHTA and CDR2 FQGNSA come from the germline V gene. V shed 8 bases and J shed 6 bases, with 13 bases lying between them. There are 12 residues in the CDR3. The DNA of the CDR3 is TGTGCCAGCCGATCGGGGTACGATGGCTACACCTTC. Its translation is CASRSGYDGYTF.

This chain links TRBV9 with TRBJ1-3; D uncertain. The germline gives CDR1 SGDLS, CDR2 YYNGEE. Trimming cost V 3 bases and J 0 bases, with 13 bases left between them. This CDR3 is built from 16 residues. The CDR3 region is CASSARVQNSGNTIYF. For the CDR3, the DNA is TGTGCCAGCAGCGCCCGAGTACAGAACTCTGGAAACACCATATATTTT. Full variable domain (rest looked up from reference TRBV9 and TRBJ1-3): DSGVTQTPKHLITATGQRVTLRCSPRSGDLSVYWYQQSLDQGLQFLIQYYNGEERAKGNILERFSAQQFPDLHSELNLSSLELGDSALYFCASSARVQNSGNTIYFGEGSWLTVV.

This clone was seen a few times. Within the sample, other DNA sequences also encode this same CDR3. The rearrangement uses TRBV18 and TRBJ1-5; TRBD1 matches 9 bases. CDR1 is KGHSH, CDR2 LQKENI, per germline. The CDR3 runs 14 residues. V lost 3 bases, J lost 4 bases, and 1 base stayed unmatched. Here the CDR3 reads CASSPGTGNQPQHF. The CDR3 DNA follows: TGTGCCAGCTCACCCGGGACAGGGAATCAGCCCCAGCATTTT.

The V gene is TRBV24-1, the J gene TRBJ1-2; the match to TRBD1 covers 9 bases. Germline CDR1 KGHDR, CDR2 SFDVKD. The J segment lost 2 bases and the V segment lost 4 bases, leaving 10 bases of the junction unmatched. The CDR3 sequence is 17 residues long. Written as DNA, the CDR3 is TGTGCCACCAGTGAGAATCCGGGACAGGGAGGAAACTATGGCTACACCTTC. Translation: CATSENPGQGGNYGYTF.

V usage is TRBV5-1 and J usage is TRBJ2-3, with D uncertain. CDR3 length equals 14 residues. Germline lookup yields CDR1 SGHRS and CDR2 YFSETQ. Trimming took off 1 base at V and 2 bases at J, with 8 bases between the two ends. CDR3 region: CASSLTAHTDTQYF. The CDR3 bases are TGCGCCAGCAGCTTGACCGCACACACAGATACGCAGTATTTT.

The rearrangement uses TRBV28 and TRBJ1-5, with D possibly TRBD1 on 6 matching bases. The CDR3 has 16 residues. Trimming removed 5 bases at V and 1 base at J, with 15 bases between. Germline V gene data show CDR1 as MDHEN and CDR2 as SYDVKM. CDR3 sequence: CASSNNREPSNQPQHF. CDR3 coding DNA: TGTGCCAGCAGTAACAACAGGGAACCAAGCAATCAGCCCCAGCATTTT.

As to this clone: This specimen includes other DNA sequences encoding the same CDR3. This chain joins TRBV5-1 and TRBJ1-1; 8 nucleotides match TRBD1. J lost 1 base, V lost 0 bases, and 2 bases had no gene match. The CDR3 loop spans 15 amino acids. Germline assignment: CDR1 SGHRS and CDR2 YFSETQ. The CDR3 loop is CASSLAGTGNTEAFF. In DNA form, the CDR3 reads TGCGCCAGCAGCTTGGCCGGGACAGGGAACACTGAAGCTTTCTTT.

The J gene is TRBJ2-3, the V gene TRBV7-6; 11 bases line up with TRBD2. The J segment lost 2 bases and the V segment lost 4 bases, leaving 8 bases of the junction unmatched. Looked up from germline, CDR1 is SGHVS and CDR2 is FNYEAQ. The CDR3 loop spans 17 amino acids. As DNA, the CDR3 is TGTGCCAGCAGCTCCGGGACTAGCGGAAGATTCACAGATACGCAGTATTTT. Translation gives CASSSGTSGRFTDTQYF.

The genes are TRBV16 and TRBJ1-2; D not certain. This CDR3 is built from 13 residues. Trimming took 1 base from V and 4 from J, leaving 7 bases between them. Germline V gene lookup returns CDR1 KGHSY and CDR2 FQNENV. The CDR3 DNA reads TGTGCCAGCAGCCAATTCTCCGGCTATGGCTACACCTTC. Translation gives CASSQFSGYGYTF.

This chain links TRBV27 with TRBJ1-2; no definite D call. V was clipped by 7 bases and J by 8 bases, with 20 bases between them. The CDR3 totals 14 residues. Looked up from germline, CDR1 is MNHEY and CDR2 is SMNVEV (reference sequence). The CDR3 nucleotides read TGTGCCAGCACCCGGGCTGGAGGATTAGGAGGCTACACCTTC. Protein: CASTRAGGLGGYTF.

V and J are TRBV2 and TRBJ2-7; 9 bases map to TRBD1. This CDR3 region has 14 residues. V lost 5 bases, J lost 9 bases, and 11 bases stayed unmatched. Germline V gene lookup returns CDR1 SNHLY and CDR2 FYNNEI. The CDR3 DNA reads TGTGCCAGCAGTACCGGGACAGGGCCCACGGGGCAGTACTTC. Translated: CASSTGTGPTGQYF.

In this sample, this clone turned up a few times. The chain links TRBV5-1 to TRBJ1-1; 9 nucleotides line up with TRBD1. CDR1 SGHRS and CDR2 YFSETQ come from the germline V gene. J gave up 4 bases and V 4 bases, and 8 bases lay outside the gene matches. The CDR3 is made up of 15 amino acids. The CDR3 DNA sequence: TGCGCCAGCAGCGGGGGACAGGGAAAGGCCACTGAAGCTTTCTTT. It specifies CASSGGQGKATEAFF.

This sequence joins TRBV7-9 and TRBJ1-1; maybe TRBD1 (5 bases). Trimming took off 5 bases at V and 12 bases at J, with 13 bases between the two ends. Germline V gene lookup returns CDR1 SEHNR and CDR2 FQNEAQ (reference sequence). The CDR3 has 11 amino acids. This CDR3 reads CASSATDLSFF. In DNA, the CDR3 is TGTGCCAGCAGCGCGACAGACCTTTCTTTCTTT.